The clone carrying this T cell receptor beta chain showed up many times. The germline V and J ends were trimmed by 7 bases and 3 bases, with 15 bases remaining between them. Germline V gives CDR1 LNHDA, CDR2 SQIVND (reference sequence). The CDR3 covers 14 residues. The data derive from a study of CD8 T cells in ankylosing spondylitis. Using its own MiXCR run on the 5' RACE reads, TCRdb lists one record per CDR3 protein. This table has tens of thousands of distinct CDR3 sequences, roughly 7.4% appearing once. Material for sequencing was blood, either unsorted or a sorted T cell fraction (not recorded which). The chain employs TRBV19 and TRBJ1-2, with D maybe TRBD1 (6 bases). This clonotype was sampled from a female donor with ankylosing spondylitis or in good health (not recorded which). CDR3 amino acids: CASTLGGVDYGYTF. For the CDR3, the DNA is TGTGCCAGTACCTTAGGGGGGGTAGACTATGGCTACACCTTC.